This T cell receptor beta chain is from a study of vaccination effects on CD4 cells after COVID-19. The germline V gene encodes CDR1 SGHTA and CDR2 FQGTGA. Trimming cost V 5 bases and J 7 bases, with 17 bases left between them. This CDR3 spans 15 amino acids. ViraFEST assay sequencing came after antigen-specific CD4+ T cells were expanded with viral peptide pools. When around 10 days of culture had elapsed, CD4+ T cells were isolated. Among the vaccine recipients, none had a prior SARS-CoV-2 infection, and nucleocapsid antibodies were negative. For each well, 2 million to 2.5 million PBMC were cultured with about 9.4 IU/ml IL-2 and roughly 10 ug/ml peptides. TCRdb's table, derived via immunoSEQ multiplex PCR, lists solely in-frame clones and lacks some. The sample lists 65,000 to 90,000 clones, approximately 75% occurring once. In regard to this clone: Its antigen remains unknown.

The V call is TRBV7-3, the J call TRBJ2-2; D perhaps matches TRBD2 (6 bases). The TCR originated in a human donor who received a COVID-19 vaccine. The sample in question was CD4+ T cells from PBMCs cultured with HCoV-NL63 spike peptides, obtained before COVID-19 vaccination. Here the CDR3 reads CASSPRNGRIGELFF. The CDR3 nucleotides are TGTGCCAGCAGCCCACGGAATGGGAGGATCGGGGAGCTGTTTTTT.